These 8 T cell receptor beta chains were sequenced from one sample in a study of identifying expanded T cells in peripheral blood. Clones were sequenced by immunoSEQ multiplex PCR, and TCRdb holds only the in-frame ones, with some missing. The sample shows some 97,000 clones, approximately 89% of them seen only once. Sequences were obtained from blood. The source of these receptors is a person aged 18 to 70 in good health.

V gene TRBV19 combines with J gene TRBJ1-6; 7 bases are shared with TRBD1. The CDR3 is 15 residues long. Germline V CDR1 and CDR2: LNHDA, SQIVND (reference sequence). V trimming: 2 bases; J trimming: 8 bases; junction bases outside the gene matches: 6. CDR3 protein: CASSIKQGQDSPLHF. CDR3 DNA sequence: TGTGCCAGTAGTATAAAACAGGGGCAGGATTCACCCCTCCACTTT.

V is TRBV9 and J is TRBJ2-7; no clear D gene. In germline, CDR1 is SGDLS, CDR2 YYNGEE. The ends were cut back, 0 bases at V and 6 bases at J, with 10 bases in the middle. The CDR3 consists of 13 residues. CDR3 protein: CASSVDLGIEQYF. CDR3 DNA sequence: TGTGCCAGCAGCGTAGATCTAGGGATCGAGCAGTACTTC.

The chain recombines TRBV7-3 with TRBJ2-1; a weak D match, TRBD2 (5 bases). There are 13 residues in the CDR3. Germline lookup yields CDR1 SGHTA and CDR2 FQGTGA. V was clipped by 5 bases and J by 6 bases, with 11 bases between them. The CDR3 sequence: CASSPYLANEQFF. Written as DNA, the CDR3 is TGTGCCAGCAGCCCTTATCTAGCCAATGAGCAGTTCTTC.

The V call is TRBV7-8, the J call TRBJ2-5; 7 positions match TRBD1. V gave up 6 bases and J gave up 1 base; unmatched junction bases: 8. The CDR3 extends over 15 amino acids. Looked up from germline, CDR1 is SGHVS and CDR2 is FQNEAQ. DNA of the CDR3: TGTGCCAGCAGGGACCACCGGGACAGCCAAGAGACCCAGTACTTC. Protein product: CASRDHRDSQETQYF.

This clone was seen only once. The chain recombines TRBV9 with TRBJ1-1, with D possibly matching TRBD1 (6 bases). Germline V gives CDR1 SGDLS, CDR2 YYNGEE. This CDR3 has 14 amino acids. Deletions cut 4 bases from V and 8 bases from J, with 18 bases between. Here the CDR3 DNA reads TGTGCCAGCAGCCCTGACCCGACAGGCCAAGAAGCTTTCTTT. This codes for CASSPDPTGQEAFF.

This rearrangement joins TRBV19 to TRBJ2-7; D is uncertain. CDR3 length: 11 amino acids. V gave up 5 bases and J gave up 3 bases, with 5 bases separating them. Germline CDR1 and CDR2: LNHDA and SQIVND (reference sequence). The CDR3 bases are TGTGCCAGTAGTTCCCACTACGAGCAGTACTTC. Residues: CASSSHYEQYF.

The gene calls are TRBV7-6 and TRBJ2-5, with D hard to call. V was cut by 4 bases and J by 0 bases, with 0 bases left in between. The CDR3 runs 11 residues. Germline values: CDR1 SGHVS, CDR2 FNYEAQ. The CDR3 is CASSYQETQYF. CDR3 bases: TGTGCCAGCAGCTACCAAGAGACCCAGTACTTC. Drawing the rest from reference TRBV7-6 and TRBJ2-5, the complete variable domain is GAGVSQSPRYKVTKRGQDVALRCDPISGHVSLYWYRQALGQGPEFLTYFNYEAQQDKSGLPNDRFSAERPEGSISTLTIQRTEQRDSAMYRCASSYQETQYFGPGTRLLVL.

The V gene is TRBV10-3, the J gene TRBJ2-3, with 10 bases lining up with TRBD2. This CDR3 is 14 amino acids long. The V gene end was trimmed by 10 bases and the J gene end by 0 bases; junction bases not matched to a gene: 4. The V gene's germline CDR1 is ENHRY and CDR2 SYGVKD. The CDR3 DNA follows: TGTGCCACGACTAGCGGGCCTAGCACAGATACGCAGTATTTT. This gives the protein CATTSGPSTDTQYF.